The present entry profiles one T cell receptor (beta chain) with its context. This record belongs to a study of CD8 T cells in Susac syndrome. Reverse transcription used about 0.45 to 1 ug RNA and random hexamers. TCRdb fed the immunoSEQ multiplex PCR reads into MiXCR, producing one record per CDR3 protein. The profile shows 80,000 or so distinct CDR3 sequences, around 96% of them singletons. CDR3 length equals 13 residues. V was pared by 7 bases and J by 6 bases, with 17 bases between. Germline CDR1 and CDR2: SGHDT and YYEEEE. Sequencing of TCR beta drew on CD8+ and CD4+ T cells from blood. The TCR originated in a human donor with Susac syndrome. This sequence joins TRBV5-6 and TRBJ2-7; D is unresolved. Sequenced: CD8+ T cells from PBMCs. The CDR3 nucleotides read TGTGCCAGCTCTGCTTCCCCGGACCTCGAGCAGTACGTC. Its translation is CASSASPDLEQYV.